The 2 T cell receptor beta chains below were found in one sample sequenced in a study of T cell responses to AZD1222 COVID-19 vaccine. Method: immunoSEQ multiplex PCR; TCRdb's copy keeps in-frame clones and lacks some. The sample lists 100,000 to 150,000 clones, 88% occurring once. The sample here was peripheral blood, taken on day 0 of AZD1222 vaccination. The receptors derive from an adult in good health.

This clone was detected a few times. CDR3 region: CSVELALPAYEQYF. CDR3 DNA sequence: TGCAGCGTTGAATTGGCCCTCCCGGCTTACGAGCAGTACTTC. The genes are TRBV29-1 and TRBJ2-7; D gene uncertain. There are 14 residues in the CDR3. Trimming took 2 bases from V and 4 from J, leaving 15 bases between them. CDR1 is SQVTM, CDR2 ANQGSEA, per germline.

V is TRBV19 and J is TRBJ2-2, with D perhaps TRBD2 (6 bases). The CDR3 contains 15 residues. Germline V gene sequence: CDR1 LNHDA, CDR2 SQIVND (reference sequence). Trimming pared 3 bases from V and 1 base from J, leaving 9 bases between. CDR3 sequence reads: CASSMRGKNTGELFF. Here the CDR3 DNA reads TGTGCCAGTAGTATGCGGGGAAAGAACACCGGGGAGCTGTTTTTT.